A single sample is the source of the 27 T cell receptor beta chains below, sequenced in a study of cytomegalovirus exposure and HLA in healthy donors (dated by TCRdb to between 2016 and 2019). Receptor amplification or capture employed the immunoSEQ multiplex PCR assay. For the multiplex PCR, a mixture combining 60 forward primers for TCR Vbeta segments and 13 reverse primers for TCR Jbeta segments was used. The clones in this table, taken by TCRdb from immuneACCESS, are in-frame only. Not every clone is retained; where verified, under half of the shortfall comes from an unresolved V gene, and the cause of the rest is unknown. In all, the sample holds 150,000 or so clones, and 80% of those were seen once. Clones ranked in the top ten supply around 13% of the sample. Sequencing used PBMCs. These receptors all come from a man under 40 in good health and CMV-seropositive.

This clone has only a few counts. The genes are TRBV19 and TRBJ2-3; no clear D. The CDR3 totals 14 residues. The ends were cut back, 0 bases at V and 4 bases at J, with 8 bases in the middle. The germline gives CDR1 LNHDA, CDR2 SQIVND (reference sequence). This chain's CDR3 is CASSIDPGADTQYF. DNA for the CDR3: TGTGCCAGTAGTATAGATCCCGGAGCAGATACGCAGTATTTT.

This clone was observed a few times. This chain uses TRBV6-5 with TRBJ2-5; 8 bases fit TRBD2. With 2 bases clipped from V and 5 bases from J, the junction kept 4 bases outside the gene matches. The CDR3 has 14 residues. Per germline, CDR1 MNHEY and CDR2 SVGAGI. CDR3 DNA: TGTGCCAGCAGTTACGTCGGGGGGGGTGAGACCCAGTACTTC. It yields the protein CASSYVGGGETQYF.

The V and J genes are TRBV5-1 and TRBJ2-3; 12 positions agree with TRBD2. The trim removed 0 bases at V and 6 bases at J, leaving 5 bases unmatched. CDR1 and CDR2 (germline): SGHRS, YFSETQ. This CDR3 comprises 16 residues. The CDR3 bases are TGCGCCAGCAGCTTGGGACTAGCGGGAGCGGGGGATACGCAGTATTTT. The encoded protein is CASSLGLAGAGDTQYF.

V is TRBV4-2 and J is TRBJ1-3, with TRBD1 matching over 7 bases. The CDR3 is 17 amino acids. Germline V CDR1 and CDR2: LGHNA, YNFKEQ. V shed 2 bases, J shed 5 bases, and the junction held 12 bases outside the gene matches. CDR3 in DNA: TGTGCCAGCAGCCAATCCAGGGGGTTCAAGCTCCGAAACACCATATATTTT. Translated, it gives CASSQSRGFKLRNTIYF.

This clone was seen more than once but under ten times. The CDR3 region has the DNA TGTGCCAGCAGCGGATTCGGGGGGGGGTCGGGTCAGCCCCAGCATTTT. Translating gives CASSGFGGGSGQPQHF. The chain uses TRBV28 and TRBJ1-5; D possibly corresponds to TRBD1 (5 bases). This CDR3 spans 16 amino acids. Trimming took 6 bases from V and 6 from J, leaving 21 bases between them. Looked up from germline, CDR1 is MDHEN and CDR2 is SYDVKM.

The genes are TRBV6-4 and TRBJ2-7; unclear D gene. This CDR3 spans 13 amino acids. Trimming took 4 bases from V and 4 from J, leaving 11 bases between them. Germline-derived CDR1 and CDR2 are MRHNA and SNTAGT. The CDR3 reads CASSVFPGYEQYF. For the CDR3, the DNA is TGTGCCAGCAGTGTCTTCCCAGGATACGAGCAGTACTTC.

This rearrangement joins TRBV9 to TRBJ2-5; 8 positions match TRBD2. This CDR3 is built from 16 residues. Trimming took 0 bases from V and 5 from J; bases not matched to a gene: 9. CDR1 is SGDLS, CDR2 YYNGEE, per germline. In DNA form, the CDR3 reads TGTGCCAGCAGCGTAGAGGCTAGCGGGTATGGTGAGACCCAGTACTTC. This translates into CASSVEASGYGETQYF. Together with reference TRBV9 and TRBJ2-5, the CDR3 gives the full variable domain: DSGVTQTPKHLITATGQRVTLRCSPRSGDLSVYWYQQSLDQGLQFLIQYYNGEERAKGNILERFSAQQFPDLHSELNLSSLELGDSALYFCASSVEASGYGETQYFGPGTRLLVL.

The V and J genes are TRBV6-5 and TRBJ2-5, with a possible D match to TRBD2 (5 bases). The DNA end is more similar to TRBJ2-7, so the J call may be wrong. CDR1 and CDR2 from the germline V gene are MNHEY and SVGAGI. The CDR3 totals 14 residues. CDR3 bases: TGTGCCAGCAGCCGGGAAAAGACCACCTACGAGCAGTACTTC. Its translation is CASSREKTTYEQYF.

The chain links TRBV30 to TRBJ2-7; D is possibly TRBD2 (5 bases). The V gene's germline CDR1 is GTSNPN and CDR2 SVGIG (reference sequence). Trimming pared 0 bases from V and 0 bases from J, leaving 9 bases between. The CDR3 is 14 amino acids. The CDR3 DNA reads TGTGCCTGGAGTGTACTGGGAGACTCCTACGAGCAGTACTTC. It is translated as CAWSVLGDSYEQYF.

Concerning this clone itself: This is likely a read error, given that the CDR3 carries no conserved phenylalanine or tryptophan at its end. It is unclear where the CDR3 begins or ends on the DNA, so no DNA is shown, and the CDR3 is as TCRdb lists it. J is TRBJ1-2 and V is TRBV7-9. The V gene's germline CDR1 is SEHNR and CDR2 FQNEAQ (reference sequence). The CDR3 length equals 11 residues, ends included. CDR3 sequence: CSSSAGLEAEL.

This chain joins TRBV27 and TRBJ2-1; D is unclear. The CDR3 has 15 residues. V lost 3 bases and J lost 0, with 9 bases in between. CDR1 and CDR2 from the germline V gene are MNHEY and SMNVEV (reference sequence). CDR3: CASSFEERSYNEQFF. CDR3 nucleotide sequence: TGTGCCAGCAGTTTCGAGGAGCGCTCCTACAATGAGCAGTTCTTC.

DNA of the CDR3: TGTGCCAGCAGCTTGGTTAGCACCTACGAGCAGTACTTC. It translates to CASSLVSTYEQYF. The chain uses TRBV5-6 and TRBJ2-7; D unresolved. The CDR3 is 13 residues long. Trimming stripped 0 bases from V and 2 bases from J, with 6 bases between. CDR1 is SGHDT, CDR2 YYEEEE, per germline.

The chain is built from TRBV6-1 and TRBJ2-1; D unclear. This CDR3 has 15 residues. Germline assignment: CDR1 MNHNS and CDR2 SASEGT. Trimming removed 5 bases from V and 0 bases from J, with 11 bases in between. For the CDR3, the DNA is TGTGCCAGCAGTTCTATTTTAAGCTCCTACAATGAGCAGTTCTTC. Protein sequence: CASSSILSSYNEQFF.

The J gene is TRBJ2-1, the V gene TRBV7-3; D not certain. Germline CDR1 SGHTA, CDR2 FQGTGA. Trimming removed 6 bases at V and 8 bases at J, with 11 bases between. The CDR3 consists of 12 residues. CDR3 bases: TGTGCCAGCAGTTCGTCAAGCTATGAGCAGTTCTTC. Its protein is CASSSSSYEQFF.

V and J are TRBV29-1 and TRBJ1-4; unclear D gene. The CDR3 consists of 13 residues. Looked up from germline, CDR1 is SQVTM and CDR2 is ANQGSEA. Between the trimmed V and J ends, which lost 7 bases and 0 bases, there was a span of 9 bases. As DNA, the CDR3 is TGCAGCGCCCGGGATGCAACTAATGAAAAACTGTTTTTT. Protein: CSARDATNEKLFF.

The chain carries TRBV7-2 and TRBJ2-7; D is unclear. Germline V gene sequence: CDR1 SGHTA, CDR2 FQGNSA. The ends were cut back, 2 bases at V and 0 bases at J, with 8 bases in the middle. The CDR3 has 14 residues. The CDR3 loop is CASSLSASSYEQYF. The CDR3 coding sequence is TGTGCCAGCAGCTTAAGCGCTAGCTCCTACGAGCAGTACTTC.

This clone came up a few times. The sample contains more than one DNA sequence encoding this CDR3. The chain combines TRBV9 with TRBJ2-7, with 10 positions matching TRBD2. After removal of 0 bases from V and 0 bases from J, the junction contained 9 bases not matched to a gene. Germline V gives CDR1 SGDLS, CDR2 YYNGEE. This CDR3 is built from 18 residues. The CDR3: CASSVGTSGPKSSYEQYF. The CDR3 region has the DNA TGTGCCAGCAGCGTAGGGACTAGCGGACCGAAAAGCTCCTACGAGCAGTACTTC.

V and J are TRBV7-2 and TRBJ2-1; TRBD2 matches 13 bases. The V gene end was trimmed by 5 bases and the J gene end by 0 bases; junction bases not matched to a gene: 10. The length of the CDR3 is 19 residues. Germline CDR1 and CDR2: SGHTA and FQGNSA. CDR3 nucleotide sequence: TGTGCCAGCAGCCCGACTAGCGGGAGGCCTCCCAGCTCCTACAATGAGCAGTTCTTC. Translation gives CASSPTSGRPPSSYNEQFF.

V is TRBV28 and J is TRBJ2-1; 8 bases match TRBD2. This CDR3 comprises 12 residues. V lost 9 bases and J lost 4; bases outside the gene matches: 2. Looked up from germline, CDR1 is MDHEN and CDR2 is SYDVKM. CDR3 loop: CASSGNYNEQFF. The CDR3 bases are TGTGCCAGTAGCGGGAATTACAATGAGCAGTTCTTC.

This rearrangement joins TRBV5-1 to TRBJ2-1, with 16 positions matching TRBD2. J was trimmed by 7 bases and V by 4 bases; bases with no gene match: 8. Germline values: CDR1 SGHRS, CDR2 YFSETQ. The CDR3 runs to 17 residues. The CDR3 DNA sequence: TGCGCCAGCAGCACCTCCGGGACTAGCGGGAGGGCTAATGAGCAGTTCTTC. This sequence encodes CASSTSGTSGRANEQFF.

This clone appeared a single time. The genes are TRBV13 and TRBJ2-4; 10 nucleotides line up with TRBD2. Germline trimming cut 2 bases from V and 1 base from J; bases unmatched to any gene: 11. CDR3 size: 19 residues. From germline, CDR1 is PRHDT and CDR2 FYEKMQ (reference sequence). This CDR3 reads CASSLNMASGSRAKNIQYF. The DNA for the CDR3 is TGTGCCAGCAGCTTAAATATGGCTAGCGGGAGTAGGGCCAAAAACATTCAGTACTTC.

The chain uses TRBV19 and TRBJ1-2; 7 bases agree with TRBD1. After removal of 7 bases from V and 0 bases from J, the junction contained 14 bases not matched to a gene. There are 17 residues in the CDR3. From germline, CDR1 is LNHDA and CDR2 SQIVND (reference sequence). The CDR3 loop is CASTNARGVKTNYGYTF. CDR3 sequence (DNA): TGTGCCAGTACCAACGCCAGGGGGGTAAAGACTAACTATGGCTACACCTTC. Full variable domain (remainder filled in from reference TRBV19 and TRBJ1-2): DGGITQSPKYLFRKEGQNVTLSCEQNLNHDAMYWYRQDPGQGLRLIYYSQIVNDFQKGDIAEGYSVSREKKESFPLTVTSAQKNPTAFYLCASTNARGVKTNYGYTFGSGTRLTVV.

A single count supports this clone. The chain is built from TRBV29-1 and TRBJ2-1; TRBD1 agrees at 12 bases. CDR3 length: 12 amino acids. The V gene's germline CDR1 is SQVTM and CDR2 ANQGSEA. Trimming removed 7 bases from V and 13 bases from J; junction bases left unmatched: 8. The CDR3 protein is CSARRDRGLQFF. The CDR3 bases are TGCAGCGCCCGACGGGACAGGGGGCTCCAGTTCTTC.

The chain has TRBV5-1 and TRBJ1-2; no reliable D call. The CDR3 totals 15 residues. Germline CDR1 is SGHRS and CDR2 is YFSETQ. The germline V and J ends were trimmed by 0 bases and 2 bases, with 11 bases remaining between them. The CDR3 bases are TGCGCCAGCAGCTTGGACGTGGGAGGGAACTATGGCTACACCTTC. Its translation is CASSLDVGGNYGYTF.

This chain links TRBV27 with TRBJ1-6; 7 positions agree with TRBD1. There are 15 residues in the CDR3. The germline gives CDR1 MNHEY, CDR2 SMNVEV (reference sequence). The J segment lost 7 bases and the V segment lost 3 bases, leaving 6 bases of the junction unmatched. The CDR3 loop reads CASSFQGGQNSPLHF. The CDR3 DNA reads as TGTGCCAGCAGTTTCCAGGGGGGTCAAAATTCACCCCTCCACTTT.

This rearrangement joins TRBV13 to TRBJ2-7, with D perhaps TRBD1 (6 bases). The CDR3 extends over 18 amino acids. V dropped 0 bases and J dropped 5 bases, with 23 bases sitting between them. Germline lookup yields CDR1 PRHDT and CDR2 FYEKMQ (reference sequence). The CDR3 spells CASSLGGALVSDVDEQYF. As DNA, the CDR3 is TGTGCCAGCAGCTTAGGGGGGGCACTAGTTAGTGACGTGGACGAGCAGTACTTC. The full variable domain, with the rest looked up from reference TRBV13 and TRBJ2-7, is AAGVIQSPRHLIKEKRETATLKCYPIPRHDTVYWYQQGPGQDPQFLISFYEKMQSDKGSIPDRFSAQQFSDYHSELNMSSLELGDSALYFCASSLGGALVSDVDEQYFGPGTRLTVT.

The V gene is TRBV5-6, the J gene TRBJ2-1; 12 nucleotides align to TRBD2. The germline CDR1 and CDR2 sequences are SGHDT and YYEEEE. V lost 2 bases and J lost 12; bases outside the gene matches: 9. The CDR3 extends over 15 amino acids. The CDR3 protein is CASSLGASGRASQFF. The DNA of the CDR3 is TGTGCCAGCAGCTTAGGGGCTAGCGGGAGGGCCTCGCAGTTCTTC.